The clone carrying this T cell receptor beta chain counts as large. The antigen is not known. This beta chain is a stray sequence in a library constructed for alpha chains; its clone size is not meaningful. TCRdb re-analysed the 5' RACE reads in MiXCR, keeping a single row per CDR3 protein. The repertoire has over 8,500 distinct CDR3 sequences, around an eighth of them found once; the top ten carry roughly 13%. This sample is drawn from a study of spatial heterogeneity in lung cancer. Study-wide points: Tracking of tumor mutation counts was seen in expanded intratumoral alpha and beta TCR counts.

Time point indicated: sample taken at primary tumor resection. The receptor was derived from a male donor with early-stage non-small cell lung cancer. Specimen: lung tumor tissue, collected at surgery.

The CDR3 sequence is CASSLGGQGTDTQYF. The DNA for the CDR3 is TGTGCCAGCAGCCTCGGAGGACAGGGCACAGATACGCAGTATTTT. The chain joins TRBV7-6 to TRBJ2-3, with TRBD1 matching over 7 bases. In germline, CDR1 is SGHVS, CDR2 FNYEAQ. This CDR3 comprises 15 residues. Trimming took 5 bases from V and 1 from J; bases not matched to a gene: 6.